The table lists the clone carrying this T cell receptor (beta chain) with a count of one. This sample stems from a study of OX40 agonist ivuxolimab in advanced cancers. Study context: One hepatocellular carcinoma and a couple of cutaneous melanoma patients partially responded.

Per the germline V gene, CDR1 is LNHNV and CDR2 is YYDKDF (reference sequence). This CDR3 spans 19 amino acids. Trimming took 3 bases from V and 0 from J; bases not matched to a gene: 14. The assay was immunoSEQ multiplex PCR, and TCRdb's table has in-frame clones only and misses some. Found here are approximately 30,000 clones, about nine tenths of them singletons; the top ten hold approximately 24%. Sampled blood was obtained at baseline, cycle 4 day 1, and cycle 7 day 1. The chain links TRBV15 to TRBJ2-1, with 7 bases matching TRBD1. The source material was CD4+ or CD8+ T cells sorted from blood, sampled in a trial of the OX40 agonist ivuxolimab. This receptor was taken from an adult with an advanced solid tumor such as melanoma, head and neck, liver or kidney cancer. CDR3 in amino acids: CATSSSTGALISSYNEQFF. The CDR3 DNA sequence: TGTGCCACCAGCAGCAGCACAGGGGCCCTGATTAGCTCCTACAATGAGCAGTTCTTC.